This T cell receptor beta chain was sequenced in a study of cytomegalovirus exposure and HLA in healthy donors (dated by TCRdb to about 2017). Turning to the overall study: An earlier analysis of some 620 of the donors reported under 300 Gb of sequence data and around 110 million unique TCR beta sequences obtained from around 180 million T cells. Roughly 300 gigabases of sequencing data and approximately 85 million unique TCR sequences were included in an early release covering about 600 HLA-typed donors. Among the approximately 420 genotyped donors, roughly 80% belonged to the genetic ancestry cluster associated with self-reported Caucasian donors. The study was designed to test whether signatures of past pathogen exposure could be identified by cataloging public T cell receptors. The T cell repertoires of several hundred subjects were profiled by immunosequencing and related to cytomegalovirus serostatus. A separate validation cohort of roughly 120 different subjects was used in addition to the 666-subject first cohort. To predict cytomegalovirus infection status, the study combined high-throughput TCR immunosequencing, statistical association of individual TCRs with disease status, and machine learning. To study patterns of TCR occurrence, a later analysis re-analyzed previously published TCR beta repertoires from 666 donors and added high-resolution HLA genotyping. In the later analysis, no new phenotypic data were used to find candidate immune exposures; instead, reliance was placed on TCR beta sequences and their occurrence across donors. An earlier analysis of 587 of the donors applied high-throughput TCR beta sequencing to assess whether each TCR beta V gene segment acted as functional or pseudogenic. Donor age, sex, ethnicity and CMV serostatus were compiled alongside the repertoire data. In a later genetic analysis, genome-wide SNP genotypes for about 65% of the roughly 700 donors were used, and that subset was treated as a discovery cohort. All discovery cohort repertoires had been generated on a single sequencing platform. HLA typing included class I and class II loci at four-digit resolution. The number of donors typed differed by locus, with about 620-630 for A, B, C, DRB1 and DQB1, over 500 for DQA1, approximately 580 for DPA1, and some 440 for DPB1. Because of strong linkage in the cohort, a handful of DR-DQ haplotypes were treated as single units for association and clustering. On average, around 240,000 unique TCR beta nucleotide sequences were sequenced per donor among a few hundred genotyped donors of the cohort, with 15% to 20% of those sequences being non-productive. Findings and caveats that apply to the study as a whole: An association between a missense DCLRE1C variant and V-gene and J-gene trimming of TCR beta chains was found in a later genetic analysis and replicated in an independent cohort. In a later analysis, most CMV-associated TCR beta chains were found to appear HLA-restricted, with HLA associations seemingly driven largely by CMV exposure. In a later analysis, several top co-occurrence clusters were reported to appear linked to parvovirus B19, influenza, CMV and Epstein-Barr virus. Roughly uniform sequencing depth across donors was assumed in presence/absence analyses, although this assumption may not hold. The study gave a list of some 150 TCR beta chains associated with cytomegalovirus. In an earlier analysis of 587 of the donors, most TCR beta V segments were observed in productive rearrangements about 90% or about 30% of the time, broadly matching IMGT annotations. Immune exposure information for the cohort was limited to CMV serostatus. Because HLA typing was missing for some donors at each locus, association tests included only the typed subset. Because counts were too low, 15 to 20 rarely observed V segments, including chromosome 9 orphons, were left out of the earlier analysis of a few hundred of the donors. A cluster of highly shared sequence variants was judged likely to be a technical artifact of the sequencing pipeline. In a later analysis, HLA-associated TCR beta chains were found to be more clonally expanded and to have lower generation probabilities than equally common non-associated chains. It was suggested by the authors that the approach could potentially be generalized to other disease states and immunological phenotypes. In vitro tests confirmed that a few of the cytomegalovirus-associated TCR beta chains recognize cytomegalovirus antigens. According to a later genetic analysis, donors in an Asian-associated ancestry cluster had fewer N-insertions in productive TCRs than the approximately 610-donor mean. When HLA alleles, especially DR and DQ, strongly co-occurred, attributing TCR associations to individual alleles was difficult. A later analysis associated 17,000 or so TCR beta sequences with specific HLA alleles at a false discovery rate of 0.05. Correlated functional status among segregating V segments might be attributable to linkage disequilibrium, but an unknown experimental factor could not be ruled out. While some public TCRs were present in many individuals, most TCR sequences turned up only very rarely across donors. This cohort had only TCR beta chains sequenced, and the lack of alpha or paired-chain data limited which features could be detected. According to a later analysis, TCR association rates differed among HLA loci, with DRB1 alleles showing the most associated TCRs and HLA-C alleles showing the fewest. A further reported finding was that TCR beta sequences accurately predicted the HLA-A and HLA-B alleles for most subjects in the first cohort. The classifier was reported to diagnose cytomegalovirus status with high specificity and sensitivity in both the original and validation cohorts. Some IMGT-functional V segments, including TRBV6-2 and TRBV6-3, could not be told apart with the 87-base-pair reads, so those segments were excluded.

Of note for this clone: What this receptor recognizes is not known. There are no base qualities to consult, and no much larger clone falls within one base.

V loses 4 bases at its end and J loses 2 bases; junction bases beyond the gene matches: 19. There are 19 amino acids in the CDR3, from cysteine to phenylalanine inclusive. Only the CDR3 DNA stays, 57 bases, in frame from base 1. Reading the germline V gene (reference sequence) gives CDR1 LNHDA and CDR2 SQIVND. The cohort was made up of about 610 healthy bone marrow donors. Cohort members were all nominally healthy when sampled, although unrecorded immune exposures were likely present. The donor tested CMV seropositive, placing the donor among the 289 seropositive members of the cohort. Every donor gave a peripheral blood sample, and the peripheral blood mononuclear cells from that sample were used for TCR beta sequencing. The Qiagen DNeasy Blood Extraction Kit was used to extract genomic DNA from the blood cell samples. The library was obtained by the immunoSEQ multiplex PCR assay. A mixture of 60 forward primers for TCR Vbeta segments and 13 reverse primers for TCR Jbeta segments was used in the multiplex PCR. The CDR3 region of rearranged TCR beta genes was amplified from genomic DNA by a multiplex PCR assay. Amplified TCR beta libraries were sequenced as 87-base-pair reads on the Illumina HiSeq System. The paper's processing steps were these. A later analysis tallied roughly 80 million unique TCR beta chains across the 666 repertoires, and 10 million to 11 million of those chains were shared by two or more donors. To remove PCR and sequencing errors, raw reads were error-corrected and collapsed into unique sequences using a nearest-neighbor algorithm that merged closely related sequences. V, D and J gene segments were assigned by aligning CDR3 sequences to IMGT reference sequences. For a sequence to be retained, a match of at least six nucleotides was required to both a V gene segment and a J gene segment. Rearrangements were called productive when the CDR3 lacked stop codons and stayed in frame with V and J; all others were non-productive. Following IMGT convention, CDR3 was defined as the stretch from the second conserved V-encoded cysteine to the conserved J-encoded phenylalanine. In an earlier analysis of 500 to 650 of the donors, sequences lacking an unambiguous match to a single V gene segment were excluded. An earlier analysis of almost 600 of the donors classified V segments as functional when productive rearrangements were above 56.7% and as segregating when the standard deviation between donors was above 5%. To diagnose cytomegalovirus status from the catalog of TCR beta chain sequences, a statistical classification framework was built. In a later analysis, TCR nucleotide sequences were compared against IMGT/GENE-DB human TR gene sequences so that V and J genes could be assigned. Using the TCRdist pipeline, a later analysis assigned CDR3 sequences along with most-parsimonious VDJ recombination scenarios. In a later analysis, each TCR beta chain was defined by its CDR3 amino acid sequence together with its V-gene family, and reads without a unique V-gene family were excluded. In a later analysis, around 600 highly shared, low-generation-probability nucleotide sequences were removed to address suspected cross-contamination and a sequencing artifact. In a later analysis, a clonal expansion index for each public chain was calculated from normalized within-repertoire ranks of inferred template counts. In a later analysis, generation probabilities were computed with a VDJ recombination model fitted to out-of-frame rearrangements, and the resulting probabilities were checked against IGoR. A later analysis scored TCR-TCR, TCR-HLA and TCR-CMV co-occurrence with hypergeometric tests, applying a repertoire-size bias correction to TCR pairs. A later analysis estimated false discovery rates by permuting HLA or CMV assignments 20 times. In a later analysis, co-occurring TCRs were grouped with DBSCAN, and TCRdist sequence similarity was added when clustering was performed within HLA-allele-positive subsets. For co-occurrence clustering, repertoires with fewer than 30,000 or more than 120,000 public chains were excluded, along with a handful of repertoires with anomalous nucleotide sharing. The clones in this table, taken by TCRdb from immuneACCESS, are in-frame only. Not every clone is retained; where verified, under half of the shortfall comes from an unresolved V gene, and the cause of the rest is unknown. That table is the source of V, J and clone size, and D and trimming were worked out from the DNA. The sample records 70,000 to 85,000 clones, around 58% of which are singletons. Of the sample, around 5% is held by the ten largest clones.

The chain is assembled from TRBV19 and TRBJ1-2; 7 central bases correspond to TRBD1. This sequence originates from a man between 25 and 39 years old in good health and CMV-seropositive. The specimen sequenced was PBMCs. The CDR3 reads as follows: CASSTEGWDRSRMNYGYTF. The bases read TGTGCCAGTAGTACGGAGGGGTGGGACAGATCCCGCATGAACTATGGCTACACCTTC.